Here is one TCR beta chain with its context. This specimen belongs to a study of T cell responses to AZD1222 COVID-19 vaccine. Here immunoSEQ multiplex PCR was the method, and the copy in TCRdb shows in-frame clones only, minus some. The sample lists about 120,000 clones; over 80% were seen once. The CDR3 contains 18 residues. Germline CDR1 is LNHDA and CDR2 is SQIVND (reference sequence). The trim removed 5 bases at V and 2 bases at J, leaving 14 bases unmatched. V is TRBV19 and J is TRBJ1-1; 10 positions match TRBD1. The source was peripheral blood, collected on day 0 of AZD1222 vaccination. The TCR sequence derives from an adult in good health. This CDR3 is CASSARPHRQGANTEAFF. The CDR3 nucleotides are TGTGCCAGTAGTGCTAGGCCCCATCGACAGGGGGCTAACACTGAAGCTTTCTTT.